Following are 32 T cell receptor beta chains from one sample sequenced in a study of blood T cells in healthy people across ages (dated by TCRdb to between 2014 and 2017). Library preparation used 5' RACE. The sequencer listed for this sample is Illumina HiSeq 2500. The second PCR ran for about 6 to 11 cycles and used a J-beta primer mix along with a sample-barcoded 5' primer. Through fastp at Q25 and MiXCR, TCRdb rebuilt clones from the public reads, retaining in-frame beta chains. Every CDR3 protein is listed once, alongside the most common genes and DNA of its rows. This sample has 600,000 or so distinct CDR3 sequences in its table, and approximately 30% of those were observed once. The ten largest clones take up 15% to 19% of the sample. Sequenced input: blood. These receptors came from a woman of 80 years or more in good health.

The chain uses TRBV12-3 or TRBV12-4 and TRBJ2-1; D gene uncertain. The CDR3 spans 11 residues. Trimming took off 6 bases at V and 9 bases at J, with 9 bases between the two ends. CDR3 residues: CASSLDTEQFF. In nucleotides, the CDR3 is TGTGCCAGCAGCCTCGACACTGAGCAGTTCTTC.

The genes are TRBV19 and TRBJ2-1; D gene ambiguous. This CDR3 region has 14 residues. The germline CDR1 and CDR2 sequences are LNHDA and SQIVND (reference sequence). The V gene lost 7 bases and the J gene lost 5 bases, with 15 bases spanning the gap. CDR3 in DNA: TGTGCCAGTATGCCAGTACTATCTCACAATGAGCAGTTCTTC. Translating gives CASMPVLSHNEQFF. Using reference TRBV19 and TRBJ2-1 for the parts outside the CDR3, the full variable domain is DGGITQSPKYLFRKEGQNVTLSCEQNLNHDAMYWYRQDPGQGLRLIYYSQIVNDFQKGDIAEGYSVSREKKESFPLTVTSAQKNPTAFYLCASMPVLSHNEQFFGPGTRLTVL.

This clonotype was picked up a small number of times. A much more abundant neighbour one base away suggests this may be a read error. The chain uses TRBV7-9 and TRBJ1-2; TRBD1 aligns across 7 bases. The CDR3 spans 13 residues. Germline CDR1 reads SEHNR; CDR2 reads FQNEAQ (reference sequence). CDR3 sequence: CSSSLGQVYGYTF. For the CDR3, the DNA is TGTTCCAGCAGCTTAGGACAGGTCTATGGCTACACCTTC.

This clonotype was counted ten times or more. The rearrangement uses TRBV30 and TRBJ1-2; D is ambiguous. This CDR3 region has 12 residues. The V and J ends lost 5 bases and 1 base respectively, with 8 bases between them. Looked up from germline, CDR1 is GTSNPN and CDR2 is SVGIG (reference sequence). Here the CDR3 reads CAWAIVNYGYTF. The CDR3, as DNA: TGTGCCTGGGCTATTGTTAACTATGGCTACACCTTC.

A remark on this clonotype: Being one base from a much bigger clone, this may be a read error. The chain recombines TRBV3-1 with TRBJ2-7; D is perhaps TRBD1 or TRBD2 (7 bases each). CDR1 is LGHDT and CDR2 is YNNKEL in the germline V gene (reference sequence). The CDR3 has 16 amino acids. CDR3 coding DNA: TGTGCCAGCGGCCAACCAGGGGGAGGGCAGGCCTACGAGCAGTACTTC. Translated, it gives CASGQPGGGQAYEQYF.

Concerning this clonotype itself: A clone one base away is much larger, so this may be a read error. The genes are TRBV12-3 or TRBV12-4 and TRBJ2-1; the match to TRBD1 covers 7 bases. V was clipped by 6 bases and J by 12 bases; unmatched bases: 5. The length of the CDR3 is 11 residues. The CDR3 loop is CASSWDSGQFF. Written as DNA, the CDR3 is TGTGCCAGCAGCTGGGACAGTGGGCAGTTCTTC.

This clonotype turned up a few times. This chain uses TRBV5-1 with TRBJ1-1; 9 bases map to TRBD1. Germline V gene lookup returns CDR1 SGHRS and CDR2 YFSETQ. CDR3 size: 14 residues. J was trimmed by 5 bases and V by 6 bases; bases with no gene match: 8. Here the CDR3 DNA reads TGCGCCAGCATGGAAGGGACAGGGTTAACTGAAGCTTTCTTT. Amino acids: CASMEGTGLTEAFF.

The chain has TRBV7-2 and TRBJ2-5; TRBD2 agrees at 8 bases. The CDR3 covers 15 residues. Germline loops: CDR1 SGHTA, CDR2 FQGNSA. V lost 3 bases, J lost 5 bases, and 8 bases stayed unmatched. CDR3 DNA: TGTGCCAGCAGCTTGGTAGCGGGGCGGGCGGAGACCCAGTACTTC. Translated, it gives CASSLVAGRAETQYF.

This clonotype was recorded at least ten times. The chain joins TRBV6-5 to TRBJ2-1; 8 positions agree with TRBD1. V gave up 4 bases and J gave up 5 bases; unmatched junction bases: 7. Germline values: CDR1 MNHEY, CDR2 SVGAGI. The CDR3 length is 15 residues. CDR3 amino acids: CASSSRTGLNNEQFF. CDR3 coding DNA: TGTGCCAGCAGTTCTCGGACAGGGCTCAACAATGAGCAGTTCTTC.

Note on this clonotype: A much larger clone lies one base from this, so it may be a read error. The chain couples TRBV29-1 to TRBJ1-2, with 7 positions matching TRBD1. V trimming: 8 bases; J trimming: 4 bases; junction bases outside the gene matches: 7. CDR3 size: 12 residues. The V gene's germline CDR1 is SQVTM and CDR2 ANQGSEA. In DNA, the CDR3 is TGCAGCACTCCCGGACAGGCCTATGGCTACACCTTC. It yields the protein CSTPGQAYGYTF.

This clonotype has just a few counts. A much larger clone lies a single base off, so this may be a read error. The chain carries TRBV29-1 and TRBJ2-1; the D call may be TRBD1 or TRBD2 (5 bases each). Trimming took 4 bases from V and 8 from J, leaving 15 bases between them. The CDR3 is 13 residues long. Per the germline V gene, CDR1 is SQVTM and CDR2 is ANQGSEA. CDR3 nucleotides: TGCAGCGTTGGTGGGGGAAGGCGTTATGAGCAGTTCTTC. This translates into CSVGGGRRYEQFF.

This clonotype was seen a handful of times. The chain links TRBV6-5 to TRBJ2-5, with D maybe TRBD1 (6 bases). Germline V gene data show CDR1 as MNHEY and CDR2 as SVGAGI. Trimming cost V 2 bases and J 11 bases, with 18 bases left between them. The CDR3 is made up of 14 amino acids. The CDR3 nucleotides are TGTGCCAGCAGTTACCGTGGGGGCGGCAATGAGCAGTACTTC. Its translation: CASSYRGGGNEQYF.

This clonotype appeared many times. The rearrangement joins TRBV6-5 to TRBJ1-2, with 8 bases lining up with TRBD1. Germline-derived CDR1 and CDR2 are MNHEY and SVGAGI. With V trimmed by 6 bases and J by 8 bases, 5 bases remained unmatched. There are 12 residues in the CDR3. Here the CDR3 DNA reads TGTGCCAGCAGCGAGACAGGGGTCGGCTACACCTTC. Its translation is CASSETGVGYTF.

V usage is TRBV7-2 and J usage is TRBJ2-3; unclear D gene. The V gene lost 5 bases and the J gene lost 4 bases, with 13 bases spanning the gap. This CDR3 comprises 14 residues. CDR1 is SGHTA, CDR2 FQGNSA, per germline. The CDR3 DNA reads as TGTGCCAGCAGCCCGGGTTCGTGGGCAGATACGCAGTATTTT. It is translated as CASSPGSWADTQYF.

The chain uses TRBV10-2 and TRBJ2-5, with 8 bases matching TRBD2. The CDR3 has 14 residues. V trimming: 1 base; J trimming: 11 bases; junction bases outside the gene matches: 9. Germline CDR1 is WSHSY and CDR2 is SAAADI. CDR3 nucleotide sequence: TGCGCCAGCAGTGAGTTCTGGACTAGCCGTGAGCAGTACTTC. The encoded protein is CASSEFWTSREQYF.

This clonotype was recorded many times. The V call is TRBV5-1, the J call TRBJ2-3; D is possibly TRBD2 (7 bases). Trimming took 4 bases from V and 2 from J, leaving 17 bases between them. The CDR3 covers 16 residues. The germline V gene has CDR1 SGHRS and CDR2 YFSETQ. CDR3 bases: TGCGCCAGCAGCCCAAGGGGCGGGGGCCACACAGATACGCAGTATTTT. It is translated as CASSPRGGGHTDTQYF.

Notes on this clonotype: One end of the junction does not line up with germline, which may come from a read error. The genes are TRBV7-9 and TRBJ1-2, with 7 bases aligning to TRBD1. This CDR3 is built from 13 residues. Germline loops: CDR1 SEHNR, CDR2 FQNEAQ (reference sequence). As DNA, the CDR3 is TGTGCCAACAGCTTAGGACAGGCGGACGGCTACACCTTC. Protein: CANSLGQADGYTF.

This clonotype was counted ten times or more. The chain employs TRBV20-1 and TRBJ1-2; possibly TRBD1 for D (5 bases). The CDR3 sequence is 18 residues long. The V and J ends lost 2 bases and 7 bases respectively, with 29 bases between them. The V gene's germline CDR1 is DFQATT and CDR2 SNEGSKA (reference sequence). The chain's CDR3 is CSARMVVAGWGFVVGYTF. The CDR3, as DNA: TGCAGTGCTAGAATGGTCGTGGCAGGCTGGGGGTTTGTAGTTGGCTACACCTTC.

This chain connects TRBV6-1 to TRBJ1-1, with a tentative D call TRBD1 (6 bases). Germline CDR1 reads MNHNS; CDR2 reads SASEGT. V was cut by 5 bases and J by 0 bases, with 19 bases left in between. The CDR3 is 17 amino acids. The CDR3 DNA follows: TGTGCCAGCAGTCGCGCCCAGGCGAGGGGGATGAACACTGAAGCTTTCTTT. Protein: CASSRAQARGMNTEAFF.

In this sample, this clonotype turned up many times. V is TRBV6-6 and J is TRBJ2-1, with D tentatively TRBD1 (6 bases). The germline V and J ends were trimmed by 5 bases and 5 bases, with 10 bases remaining between them. The CDR3 is 13 amino acids. Germline V lookup: CDR1 MNHNY, CDR2 SVGAGI (reference sequence). The CDR3 loop reads CASSPGQNNEQFF. The CDR3 bases are TGTGCCAGCAGTCCCGGACAGAACAATGAGCAGTTCTTC.

The chain couples TRBV10-3 to TRBJ2-1, with 8 bases matching TRBD1. With 6 bases clipped from V and 12 bases from J, the junction kept 4 bases outside the gene matches. From germline, CDR1 is ENHRY and CDR2 SYGVKD. This CDR3 region has 11 residues. DNA of the CDR3: TGTGCCATCAGGGACAGGGATGGGCAGTTCTTC. This translates into CAIRDRDGQFF.

The V gene is TRBV7-2, the J gene TRBJ2-4; weak D call: TRBD2 (6 bases). The CDR3 is 17 amino acids. CDR1 SGHTA and CDR2 FQGNSA come from the germline V gene. V dropped 5 bases and J dropped 0 bases, with 17 bases sitting between them. CDR3 sequence reads: CASSPGIIAVAKNIQYF. In DNA, the CDR3 is TGTGCCAGCAGCCCCGGCATAATAGCGGTAGCCAAAAACATTCAGTACTTC.

The chain uses TRBV5-1 and TRBJ2-7; D ambiguous. With 4 bases removed from V and 0 bases from J, the gap between germline ends came to 20 bases. There are 17 residues in the CDR3. The germline gives CDR1 SGHRS, CDR2 YFSETQ. The CDR3 nucleotides read TGCGCCAGCAGCCCTCAGGTCGGCTCTCTAAGCTCCTACGAGCAGTACTTC. Translating gives CASSPQVGSLSSYEQYF.

The rearrangement uses TRBV6-1 and TRBJ1-4, with TRBD1 as a possible D gene (6 bases). V was cut by 10 bases and J by 8 bases, with 23 bases left in between. The CDR3 consists of 15 residues. The germline V gene has CDR1 MNHNS and CDR2 SASEGT. The CDR3 nucleotides are TGTGCCACCTTTCCTCTTGAGGGGGGTAAAGAAAAACTGTTTTTT. Protein sequence: CATFPLEGGKEKLFF.

This clonotype has only a few counts. V is TRBV5-8 and J is TRBJ1-6; TRBD1 is a possible D gene (6 bases). There are 15 residues in the CDR3. V lost 4 bases and J 7 bases, leaving 15 bases between the germline ends. From germline, CDR1 is SGHTS and CDR2 YDEGEE. The CDR3 region is CASSGLGARNSPLHF. The CDR3 DNA is TGTGCCAGCAGCGGGCTGGGGGCGAGGAATTCACCCCTCCACTTT.

This clonotype was counted between two and nine times. The chain recombines TRBV30 with TRBJ2-7; D is ambiguous. CDR3 length: 14 residues. Germline V lookup: CDR1 GTSNPN, CDR2 SVGIG (reference sequence). Trimming left V 5 bases short and J 4 bases short, with 18 bases between. CDR3 residues: CAWDRSGNRYEQYF. The CDR3 nucleotides read TGTGCCTGGGACCGTTCCGGCAACCGTTACGAGCAGTACTTC.

This clonotype was seen a handful of times. This rearrangement joins TRBV2 to TRBJ1-5; 9 bases match TRBD1. The CDR3 has 14 amino acids. Unmatched junction bases numbered 5, after V lost 6 bases and J lost 5 bases. Germline assignment: CDR1 SNHLY and CDR2 FYNNEI. CDR3 bases: TGTGCCAGCAGGCCCCGGACAGGGGATCAGCCCCAGCATTTT. Its translation is CASRPRTGDQPQHF.

This clonotype was counted between two and nine times. The chain joins TRBV2 to TRBJ1-3; D is unclear. Germline lookup yields CDR1 SNHLY and CDR2 FYNNEI. V lost 7 bases, J lost 0 bases, and 10 bases lay in between. The CDR3 contains 14 residues. The CDR3 DNA follows: TGTGCCAGCACCGGACGCCGCTCTGGAAACACCATATATTTT. This encodes CASTGRRSGNTIYF. The variable domain in full, with the rest retrieved from reference TRBV2 and TRBJ1-3, is EPEVTQTPSHQVTQMGQEVILRCVPISNHLYFYWYRQILGQKVEFLVSFYNNEISEKSEIFDDQFSVERPDGSNFTLKIRSTKLEDSAMYFCASTGRRSGNTIYFGEGSWLTVV.

The chain is built from TRBV14 and TRBJ2-5, with D tentatively TRBD2 (7 bases). CDR1 and CDR2 from the germline V gene are SGHDN and FVKESK. The length of the CDR3 is 17 residues. V lost 2 bases and J lost 11, with 27 bases in between. The CDR3 nucleotides are TGTGCCAGCAGCCAAAAAAACGGGCAGGGGCCGGGGAGGGAGCAGTACTTC. This encodes CASSQKNGQGPGREQYF.

This clonotype was found many times. The chain joins TRBV24-1 to TRBJ2-1; 7 nucleotides match TRBD2. Unmatched junction bases numbered 4, after V lost 3 bases and J lost 3 bases. CDR3 length equals 15 residues. The germline V gene encodes CDR1 KGHDR and CDR2 SFDVKD. CDR3 amino acids: CATSDRGVSYNEQFF. As DNA, the CDR3 is TGTGCCACCAGTGATCGGGGGGTTAGCTACAATGAGCAGTTCTTC.

At least ten counts were recorded for this clonotype. The chain links TRBV20-1 to TRBJ2-7; TRBD1 matches at 7 bases. Per germline, CDR1 DFQATT and CDR2 SNEGSKA (reference sequence). This CDR3 spans 18 amino acids. With 6 bases clipped from V and 3 bases from J, the junction kept 23 bases outside the gene matches. CDR3 bases: TGCAGTGCCCTCAAAACCTCAGGGGGATTTTCCACTAGCTACGAGCAGTACTTC. This encodes CSALKTSGGFSTSYEQYF.

This clonotype has a count of ten or more. The CDR3 sequence is CASSPLTGNSGANVLTF. The DNA for the CDR3 is TGTGCCAGCAGCCCCTTGACAGGAAACTCTGGGGCCAACGTCCTGACTTTC. This sequence joins TRBV11-1 and TRBJ2-6, with D maybe TRBD1 (6 bases). CDR1 is SGHAT and CDR2 is FQDESV in the germline V gene (reference sequence). V was shortened by 5 bases and J by 0 bases, with 14 bases between the two germline ends. The CDR3 is made up of 17 amino acids.